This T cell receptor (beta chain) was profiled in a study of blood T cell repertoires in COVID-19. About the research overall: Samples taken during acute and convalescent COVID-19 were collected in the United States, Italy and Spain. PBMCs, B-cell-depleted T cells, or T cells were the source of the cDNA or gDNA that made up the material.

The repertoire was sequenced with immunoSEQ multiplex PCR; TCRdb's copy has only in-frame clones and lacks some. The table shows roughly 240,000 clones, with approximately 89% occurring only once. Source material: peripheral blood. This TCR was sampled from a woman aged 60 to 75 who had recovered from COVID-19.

In DNA, the CDR3 is TGTGCCAGCAGCTTAGAGTGGGGCTCAGATACGCAGTATTTT. This encodes CASSLEWGSDTQYF. The rearrangement uses TRBV7-2 and TRBJ2-3, with D perhaps TRBD1 (5 bases). The V end lost 1 base, the J end lost 4 bases, and 9 bases lay between the germline ends. CDR3 length: 14 amino acids. The germline V gene encodes CDR1 SGHTA and CDR2 FQGNSA.